This T cell receptor (beta chain) was recorded in a study of T cells in Graves' hyperthyroidism and ophthalmopathy. This clonotype has a count of ten or more. V shed 2 bases and J shed 8 bases, with 12 bases lying between them. The V gene's germline CDR1 is SNHLY and CDR2 FYNNEI. This CDR3 spans 14 amino acids. Thyroid ultrasound, orbital computed tomography, clinical symptoms, and serum thyroxine and TRAb underpinned diagnoses. RNA transcripts were the template for amplifying TCR beta CDR3 regions. TCR CDR3 underwent first-round RT-PCR with the HTBI primer set. In TCRdb, the multiplex PCR reads were re-called with MiXCR into one record per CDR3 protein. In the table there are approximately 560,000 distinct CDR3 sequences, 40% to 55% of which are singletons.

The material sequenced was peripheral blood or thyroid tissue (not recorded which). The clonotype was recovered from a woman aged 18-29 years with Graves' hyperthyroidism. The rearrangement links TRBV2 to TRBJ1-4; D unresolved. CDR3 loop: CASSEISAFEKLFF. DNA of the CDR3: TGTGCCAGCAGTGAAATTTCGGCCTTCGAAAAACTGTTTTTT.